The rows below give T cell receptor beta chains drawn from one sample of a study of blood T cells in healthy people across ages. TCRdb processed the 5' RACE reads anew with MiXCR; each CDR3 protein has one entry. Among some 800,000 distinct CDR3 sequences, 40% to 50% were seen once, and the ten largest hold roughly 19%. Source material: blood. These receptors all stem from a man in his 60s in good health. Each CDR3 is given with its conserved first and last residue. A D gene is named only where the DNA matches it firmly. Rows give clone size only sometimes, using once, few, many, or a class for an expanded clone.

TRBD2	once	TRBV7-2	TRBJ2-1	CASSPFSGRGNEQFF	TGTGCCAGCAGTCCCTTTAGCGGGAGGGGGAATGAGCAGTTCTTC
NA	NA	TRBV9	TRBJ2-2	CASSVAPVRGPGSGELFF	TGTGCCAGCAGCGTAGCCCCCGTTCGGGGGCCTGGGAGCGGGGAGCTGTTTTTT
NA	NA	TRBV5-1	TRBJ1-1	CASSIWGHKNTEAFF	TGCGCCAGCAGCATCTGGGGACATAAGAACACTGAAGCTTTCTTT
NA	few	TRBV12-3/TRBV12-4	TRBJ2-1	CATKARGGAYNEQFF	TGTGCCACGAAGGCCCGAGGGGGGGCCTACAATGAGCAGTTCTTC
NA	NA	TRBV12-3/TRBV12-4	TRBJ2-3	CASGSLVRTDTQYF	TGTGCCAGCGGATCTCTCGTCCGCACAGATACGCAGTATTTT
NA	few	TRBV6-5	TRBJ2-1	CASRTGGGGEQFF	TGTGCCAGCAGAACCGGCGGAGGAGGTGAGCAGTTCTTC
TRBD1	many	TRBV29-1	TRBJ2-7	CSGGDRGYEQYF	TGCAGCGGTGGAGACAGGGGCTACGAGCAGTACTTC
NA	NA	TRBV9	TRBJ2-7	CASSPQGPSYEQYF	TGTGCCAGCAGCCCCCAGGGGCCATCCTACGAGCAGTACTTC
NA	few	TRBV4-1	TRBJ2-4	CASSQVGEGGVAKNIQYF	TGCGCCAGCAGCCAAGTGGGAGAAGGCGGGGTAGCCAAAAACATTCAGTACTTC
NA	few	TRBV6-5	TRBJ2-2	CASSSQPRSSGELFF	TGTGCCAGCAGTTCTCAGCCCAGGAGTTCCGGGGAGCTGTTTTTT
TRBD1	NA	TRBV6-2/TRBV6-3	TRBJ2-7	CASSRRTGGLGAQYF	TGTGCCAGCAGCCGTCGGACAGGGGGTCTCGGGGCCCAGTACTTC
NA	NA	TRBV9	TRBJ2-3	CASSYRGPTDTQYF	TGTGCCAGCAGCTACCGGGGGCCCACAGATACGCAGTATTTT
TRBD2	NA	TRBV5-1	TRBJ2-1	CASSLTGTSGYNEQFF	TGCGCCAGCAGCTTGACCGGGACTAGCGGATACAATGAGCAGTTCTTC
NA	NA	TRBV7-2	TRBJ2-7	CASSTLGTTYEQYF	TGTGCCAGCAGCACCCTCGGGACCACCTACGAGCAGTACTTC
NA	NA	TRBV2	TRBJ2-3	CASVTSTDTQYF	TGTGCCAGCGTGACAAGCACAGATACGCAGTATTTT
NA	NA	TRBV7-2	TRBJ1-4	CASSFGVDEKLFF	TGTGCCAGCAGCTTCGGGGTTGATGAAAAACTGTTTTTT
TRBD1	few	TRBV20-1	TRBJ2-2	CSARTGGKAGELFF	TGCAGTGCTCGGACAGGCGGCAAGGCCGGGGAGCTGTTTTTT
NA	few	TRBV29-1	TRBJ2-1	CSVESSTGNEQFF	TGCAGCGTTGAGTCATCTACCGGGAATGAGCAGTTCTTC
NA	NA	TRBV20-1	TRBJ1-6	CSARDSRGAQNSPLHF	TGCAGTGCTAGAGATAGTCGGGGGGCGCAGAATTCACCCCTCCACTTT
NA	NA	TRBV5-1	TRBJ2-1	CASRPDVVEASSYNERFF	TGCGCCAGCAGGCCCGACGTTGTAGAGGCGAGCTCCTACAATGAGCGGTTCTTC
NA	few	TRBV7-2	TRBJ1-1	CASSVGNRNTEAFF	TGTGCCAGCAGCGTAGGGAACAGGAACACTGAAGCTTTCTTT
NA	NA	TRBV4-3	TRBJ2-1	CASSQVPGYNEQFF	TGCGCCAGCAGCCAAGTCCCGGGTTATAATGAGCAGTTCTTC
NA	NA	TRBV10-1	TRBJ1-1	CASSESPDMNTEAFF	TGCGCCAGCAGTGAGTCTCCGGACATGAACACTGAAGCTTTCTTT
NA	NA	TRBV21-1	TRBJ2-7	CASSANRTSGGHTYEQYF	TGTGCCAGCAGCGCTAATCGGACTAGCGGGGGCCACACCTACGAGCAGTACTTC
TRBD1	NA	TRBV20-1	TRBJ1-2	CGARDLTGVTF	TGCGGTGCTAGAGATCTGACAGGGGTCACCTTC
NA	few	TRBV7-2	TRBJ2-1	CASSPPPQGYNEQFF	TGTGCCAGCAGCCCACCCCCGCAGGGCTACAATGAGCAGTTCTTC
TRBD2	NA	TRBV12-3/TRBV12-4	TRBJ2-5	CASSLVGGYSYNEQYF	TGTGCCAGCAGCCTCGTGGGAGGGTACTCCTACAATGAGCAGTACTTC
NA	NA	TRBV12-3/TRBV12-4	TRBJ1-2	CASSLASGSGYTF	TGTGCCAGCAGTTTAGCTTCGGGAAGTGGCTACACCTTC
TRBD1	NA	TRBV12-3/TRBV12-4	TRBJ2-7	CASSAGTGRSYEQYF	TGTGCCAGCAGCGCCGGGACAGGGCGCTCCTACGAGCAGTACTTC
TRBD2	NA	TRBV7-2	TRBJ2-7	CASSLAGRGGLNEQYF	TGTGCCAGCAGCTTAGCGGGCCGGGGGGGCCTCAACGAGCAGTACTTC
NA	NA	TRBV27	TRBJ1-2	CASSWDFRGNYGYTF	TGTGCCAGCAGTTGGGACTTCAGGGGAAACTATGGCTACACCTTC
NA	NA	TRBV12-3/TRBV12-4	TRBJ2-5	CASSLALLQYF	TGTGCCAGCAGTTTAGCGTTGTTGCAGTACTTC
NA	NA	TRBV2	TRBJ2-3	CASRPGQVTDTQYF	TGTGCCAGCAGACCCGGACAAGTCACAGATACGCAGTATTTT
NA	NA	TRBV7-2	TRBJ2-3	CASRSRDFTDTQYF	TGTGCCAGCAGAAGCCGGGACTTCACAGATACGCAGTATTTT
TRBD1	NA	TRBV5-1	TRBJ1-6	CASSLGETGGGSPLHF	TGCGCCAGCAGCTTGGGTGAGACAGGGGGTGGTTCACCCCTCCACTTT
TRBD1	few	TRBV7-9	TRBJ2-5	CASSLDRGSETQYF	TGTGCCAGCAGCTTAGACAGGGGGTCGGAGACCCAGTACTTC
NA	NA	TRBV2	TRBJ2-7	CASRLGQNYEQYF	TGTGCCAGCAGGCTCGGACAGAACTACGAGCAGTACTTC
NA	NA	TRBV30	TRBJ1-1	CAWSRGGSTEAFF	TGTGCCTGGAGTAGAGGGGGTAGCACTGAAGCTTTCTTT
NA	NA	TRBV15	TRBJ1-2	CATSRDLDTGYTF	TGTGCCACCAGCAGAGATCTCGATACGGGCTACACCTTC
TRBD1	NA	TRBV10-2	TRBJ2-5	CASSGQGNQETQYF	TGCGCCAGCAGCGGACAGGGAAATCAAGAGACCCAGTACTTC
NA	NA	TRBV5-5	TRBJ1-1	CASSLRTTMNTEAFF	TGTGCCAGCAGCCTCCGGACAACGATGAACACTGAAGCTTTCTTT
TRBD1	few	TRBV5-4	TRBJ2-1	CASSLKQGAYNEQFF	TGTGCCAGCAGCTTGAAGCAGGGGGCCTACAATGAGCAGTTCTTC
TRBD1	NA	TRBV18	TRBJ2-7	CASSPLDRGEQYF	TGTGCCAGCTCACCACTAGACAGGGGCGAGCAGTACTTC
NA	few	TRBV10-1	TRBJ2-7	CASSESGTASSYEQYF	TGCGCCAGCAGTGAGTCAGGAACAGCGTCCTCCTACGAGCAGTACTTC
TRBD2	NA	TRBV7-9	TRBJ2-1	CASSSLAGGRSYNEQFF	TGTGCCAGCAGCTCACTAGCGGGGGGACGCTCCTACAATGAGCAGTTCTTC
NA	NA	TRBV4-3	TRBJ2-1	CASSQDKKNRTPQFF	TGCGCCAGCAGCCAAGACAAAAAAAATCGGACGCCGCAGTTCTTC
TRBD1	NA	TRBV20-1	TRBJ1-2	CSARDRKNDYGYTF	TGCAGTGCTAGGGACAGGAAAAACGATTATGGCTACACCTTC